This T cell receptor beta chain derives from a study of cytomegalovirus exposure and HLA in healthy donors. PCR employed 60 Vbeta and 13 Jbeta primers. Assay used: immunoSEQ multiplex PCR; TCRdb lists only in-frame clones, some missing. The profile shows approximately 190,000 clones, 82% of them singletons. Donors in the study were healthy people who gave bone marrow. Whole-study results and caveats: Sequencing artifact likely explains a cluster of highly shared sequence variants. Links to common viral pathogens appeared, in a later analysis, for several of the most significant clusters.

This clone was seen just once. The antigen is unknown. The V gene's germline CDR1 is LNHNV and CDR2 YYDKDF (reference sequence). The V end was cut by 3 bases, the J end by 5 bases, with 16 bases between. The CDR3 is 16 amino acids. This chain connects TRBV15 to TRBJ1-4; D is uncertain. This TCR was sampled from a woman aged 18-35 years in good health and CMV-seronegative. Sequenced material: PBMCs. CDR3 sequence (DNA): TGTGCCACCAGCAGCGGGATTCTCTTTCCCAATGAAAAACTGTTTTTT. Amino acids: CATSSGILFPNEKLFF.